The T cell receptor beta chain described here comes from a study of cytomegalovirus exposure and HLA in healthy donors. Looking at the study overall: Early released data comprised 80 million to 90 million unique TCRs from HLA-typed donors.

The CDR3 consists of 15 residues. V trimming: 7 bases; J trimming: 6 bases; junction bases outside the gene matches: 9. Germline V lookup: CDR1 LNHDA, CDR2 SQIVND (reference sequence). This PCR relied on a set of 60 Vbeta primers and 13 Jbeta primers. Profiling relied on immunoSEQ multiplex PCR, and the TCRdb table lists in-frame clones only, not all of them. This table holds 55,000 to 80,000 clones, more than 75% found once. The sequence derives from a man aged 18 to 30 in good health and CMV-seronegative. What was sequenced was PBMCs. The V call is TRBV19, the J call TRBJ2-2; 9 nucleotides line up with TRBD1. The DNA for the CDR3 is TGTGCCAGTATACGGGACAGGGCAATCGCCGGGGAGCTGTTTTTT. Encoded protein: CASIRDRAIAGELFF.